Following are 3 T cell receptor beta chains from one sample sequenced in a study of shared clonotypes between healthy human individuals. TCRdb keeps only in-frame clones here, not all; method: immunoSEQ multiplex PCR. Found here are fewer than 600,000 clones, roughly four fifths of them singletons; the top ten hold about 11%. The sequenced sample consisted of PBMCs. The receptors originated from a woman in her forties in good health. Some clones in this sample may be carry-over from other donors' samples.

This clone came up once. The chain joins TRBV4-3 to TRBJ1-1; D might be TRBD1 (6 bases). Per germline, CDR1 LGHNA and CDR2 YSLEER. The CDR3 loop spans 14 amino acids. V dropped 0 bases and J dropped 10 bases, with 15 bases sitting between them. The CDR3 DNA follows: TGCGCCAGCAGCCAAGACCGGACAGCCCGCTCAGCTTTCTTT. Translation: CASSQDRTARSAFF.

The CDR3, as DNA: TGTGCCAGCAGTTACTCCGCAGGGCCGAGAAACACCATATATTTT. This sequence encodes CASSYSAGPRNTIYF. The J gene is TRBJ1-3, the V gene TRBV6-6, with D perhaps matching TRBD1 (5 bases). The ends were cut back, 0 bases at V and 5 bases at J, with 11 bases in the middle. CDR1 and CDR2 from the germline V gene are MNHNY and SVGAGI (reference sequence). The CDR3 totals 15 residues.

The rearrangement links TRBV28 to TRBJ2-5, with D hard to call. Germline V gives CDR1 MDHEN, CDR2 SYDVKM. Trimming shortened V by 2 bases and J by 6 bases, and 13 bases separated the two germline ends. The CDR3 extends over 14 amino acids. Here the CDR3 DNA reads TGTGCCAGCAGTTTACGGTCAGGTATGAAGACCCAGTACTTC. Protein: CASSLRSGMKTQYF. The full variable domain, with the rest looked up from reference TRBV28 and TRBJ2-5, is DVKVTQSSRYLVKRTGEKVFLECVQDMDHENMFWYRQDPGLGLRLIYFSYDVKMKEKGDIPEGYSVSREKKERFSLILESASTNQTSMYLCASSLRSGMKTQYFGPGTRLLVL.